This TCR beta chain was sequenced for a study of cytomegalovirus exposure and HLA in healthy donors. The overall study: Of the donors genotyped, 300 to 500 in all, 81% fell in the Caucasian-associated ancestry cluster.

Study findings and constraints: Immune exposure was documented only through CMV serostatus. Researchers catalogued roughly 170 TCR beta chains as cytomegalovirus-associated.

About this clone itself: The antigen remains unidentified.

Trimming removed 4 bases at V and 8 bases at J, with 12 bases between. The CDR3 has 12 residues. Germline V CDR1 and CDR2: SQVTM, ANQGSEA. With 60 Vbeta and 13 Jbeta primers, the PCR was carried out. Here immunoSEQ multiplex PCR was the method, and the copy in TCRdb shows in-frame clones only, minus some. The table includes more than 60,000 clones, around 80% detected once. Sequenced sample: PBMCs. This TCR came from a woman in her twenties or thirties in good health and CMV-seronegative. The chain recombines TRBV29-1 with TRBJ2-1; the D is unclear. The CDR3 sequence is CSVVFWLDEQFF. The CDR3 DNA follows: TGCAGCGTTGTTTTTTGGCTCGATGAGCAGTTCTTC.